The clone carrying this T cell receptor (beta chain) has just a few counts. Its antigen is as yet unknown. As every portion of the isolated RNA was reverse transcribed, the sequencing read expressed TCRB transcripts. Clones were sequenced by immunoSEQ multiplex PCR, and TCRdb holds only the in-frame ones, with some missing. The repertoire has roughly 400,000 clones, around 9.6% of them found once; the top ten carry about 0.63%. This record comes from a study of beta chain features in type 1 diabetes. Study-wide findings and caveats: A moderate, significant TCRB CDR3 shortening appeared in type 1 diabetes across four CD4+ subsets.

The CDR3 has 15 amino acids. With 6 bases clipped from V and 6 bases from J, the junction kept 5 bases outside the gene matches. From germline, CDR1 is MDHEN and CDR2 SYDVKM. V and J are TRBV28 and TRBJ2-1, with 13 nucleotides matching TRBD2. The sequence derives from a man under 40 with type 1 diabetes. The sequenced material came from central memory CD4+ T cells from blood. CDR3 sequence reads: CASRTLAGGPNEQFF. DNA for the CDR3: TGTGCCAGCAGAACACTAGCGGGAGGGCCCAATGAGCAGTTCTTC.